This T cell receptor beta chain was identified during a study of tumor-infiltrating lymphocytes in primary liver carcinoma (dated by TCRdb to the late 2010s). Background for the entire study: The five patients, three men and two women aged 30 to 69 years, had hepatocellular carcinoma (four) or combined HCC and intrahepatic cholangiocarcinoma (one). Repertoires from technical replicates were highly reproducible, with mean shared-clone rates approximately 0.88 and correlation coefficients above 0.98. Roughly 3.5 to 7.5 million productive TCRbeta reads were obtained per sample, and no significant difference in read depth was found between tissue types. The five patients had tumors of stage T1-T3 N0M0, with maximum diameters ranging from about 4 to 11 cm. A total of about 35 specimens from 5 patients went through TCRbeta repertoire sequencing, namely 25 tumor regions, 5 adjacent noncancerous liver tissues and 5 peripheral blood samples. Across five regions of each liver tumor, along with adjacent normal tissue and blood, the study brought together TCRbeta repertoire sequencing, expression microarrays and whole-exome sequencing.

Comment on this clonotype: Its antigen remains unidentified. Per-base qualities were not stored, and no clone one base away is much larger.

What the study reported, not specific to this receptor: Compared with blood, tumors had a significantly larger share of the repertoire taken up by the top 250 clones (p = 0.039). Comparison of CD4+ and CD8+ T cell repertoires was precluded by the use of bulk unsorted samples. With just four to six patients in the study, the authors point out that the findings should be validated in a larger study. Repertoire overlap was higher between tumor regions (mean roughly 35%) than tumor-adjacent (roughly 17%) or tumor-blood (roughly 14%) pairs, consistent with antigen-driven expansion. Only the TCR beta chain was sequenced, so true repertoire diversity is likely underestimated because unpaired alpha chains were not captured.

Without any cell sorting, total RNA and DNA were co-extracted from about 20-30 mg of bulk tissue using the AllPrep DNA/RNA mini kit. Between late 2015 and March 2016, roughly five patients in China with histopathologically diagnosed primary liver carcinoma had their tumors surgically resected. At the time of sampling, the patients had chronic HBV infection and had not received any treatment. Pieces of fresh tumor and adjacent tissue were cut in half, with one half kept in RNAlater at -80 degrees C and the other half sent for histology. CDR1 and CDR2 are read off the germline V gene as SQVTM and ANQGSEA. The CDR3 has 16 amino acids, counting the end cysteine and phenylalanine. The only DNA kept is the CDR3, 48 bases in frame from the first base. The V end gives up 4 bases and the J end 5 bases, leaving 14 bases in the junction not matched to a gene. Using a constant-region primer and ProtoScript II reverse transcriptase, TCRbeta-specific cDNA was reverse-transcribed from approximately 500 ng total RNA. The TCRbeta libraries were prepared through three rounds of nested multiplex PCR following a slightly modified ARM-PCR procedure. The first two PCR rounds used multiplex TRBV1-TRBV30 forward primers with a Cbeta reverse primer, each for approximately 10 cycles. Sample barcodes and Illumina adapters were added in a final 25-cycle PCR with Deep VentR polymerase. Before sequencing, amplicons of 200-500 bp were gel-purified using a QIAquick gel extraction kit. An Illumina HiSeq 2500 was used to sequence the TCRbeta amplicons, generating 250-bp paired-end reads. In the original analysis: Reads were quality-trimmed with Trimmomatic v0.33, and paired reads were merged with FLASH v1.2.11 to recover full CDR3 sequences. V, D and J germline segments were assigned to the rearranged TCRbeta sequences by MiGEC v1.2.1b. VDJtools v1.0.0 computed clonotype statistics and Shannon-Wiener diversity indices. To reduce sampling bias, subsequent analyses other than the diversity analysis used only the 250 most abundant clonotypes in each sample. In-frame beta chains were kept once TCRdb had trimmed the public reads at Q25 with fastp and called clones with MiXCR. Rows matching on CDR3 protein sequence are summarized as one entry with the most common DNA and genes. The V and J calls reflect TCRdb's pipeline rather than the authors' work. The sample table shows tens of thousands of distinct CDR3 sequences, and roughly 77% are seen once. Together, the top ten hold more than 35% of the sample.

Sequencing used tumor-adjacent normal liver tissue. This TCR was sampled from a man aged 40-50 years with primary liver carcinoma and hepatitis B virus infection. The sequence joins TRBV29-1 to TRBJ2-3, with 8 bases matching TRBD2. The CDR3 region reads CSVGGRIGTRQDTQYF. Here is the DNA: TGCAGCGTTGGAGGGCGGATAGGGACTAGACAAGATACGCAGTATTTT.